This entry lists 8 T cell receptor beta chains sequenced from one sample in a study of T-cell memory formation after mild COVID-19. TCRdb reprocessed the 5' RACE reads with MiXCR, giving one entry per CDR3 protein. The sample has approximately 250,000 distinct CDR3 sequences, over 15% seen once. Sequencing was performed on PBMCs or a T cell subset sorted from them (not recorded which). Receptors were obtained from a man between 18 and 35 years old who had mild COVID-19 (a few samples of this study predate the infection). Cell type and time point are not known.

The DNA for the CDR3 is TGTGCCAGCAGCGGGGCGAAGGACCTAACTTACTCACCCCTCCACTTT. This codes for CASSGAKDLTYSPLHF. This chain joins TRBV25-1 and TRBJ1-6, with D possibly being TRBD1 (5 bases). Germline assignment: CDR1 MGHDK and CDR2 SYGVNS. The CDR3 has 16 amino acids. With 6 bases removed from V and 10 bases from J, the gap between germline ends came to 22 bases.

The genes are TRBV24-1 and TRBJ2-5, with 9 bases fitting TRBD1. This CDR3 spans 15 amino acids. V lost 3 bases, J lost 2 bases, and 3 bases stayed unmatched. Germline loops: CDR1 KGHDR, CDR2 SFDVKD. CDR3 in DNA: TGTGCCACCAGTGATCACGGGACAGGGCAAGAGACCCAGTACTTC. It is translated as CATSDHGTGQETQYF.

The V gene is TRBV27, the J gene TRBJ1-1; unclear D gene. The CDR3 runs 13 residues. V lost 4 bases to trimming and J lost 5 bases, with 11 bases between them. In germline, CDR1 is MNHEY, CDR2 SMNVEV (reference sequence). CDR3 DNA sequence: TGTGCCAGCAGTTGGGAGGGTCGGACTGAAGCTTTCTTT. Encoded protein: CASSWEGRTEAFF.

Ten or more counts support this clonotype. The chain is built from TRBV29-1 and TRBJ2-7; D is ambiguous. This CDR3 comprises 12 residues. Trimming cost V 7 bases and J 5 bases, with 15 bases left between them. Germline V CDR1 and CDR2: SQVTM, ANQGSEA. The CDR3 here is CSANSGTNEQYF. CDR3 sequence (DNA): TGCAGCGCTAACTCAGGTACCAACGAGCAGTACTTC.

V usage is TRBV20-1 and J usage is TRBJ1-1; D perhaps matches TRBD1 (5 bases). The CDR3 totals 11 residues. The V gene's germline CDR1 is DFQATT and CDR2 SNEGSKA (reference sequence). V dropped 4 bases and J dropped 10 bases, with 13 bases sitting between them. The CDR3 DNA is TGCAGTGCTACTGGGGCTCTTAGAGCTTTCTTT. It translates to CSATGALRAFF.

DNA for the CDR3: TGTGCCAGCAGCGATAGACAGGACACCTACGAGCAGTACTTC. Translation gives CASSDRQDTYEQYF. The gene calls are TRBV5-4 and TRBJ2-7, with D perhaps matching TRBD1 (6 bases). Germline V lookup: CDR1 SGHNT, CDR2 YYREEE (reference sequence). The CDR3 extends over 14 amino acids. Trimming took off 4 bases at V and 2 bases at J, with 13 bases between the two ends.

The CDR3 region is CASSSASAGGPNEQFF. CDR3 DNA sequence: TGTGCCAGCAGTTCCGCTTCAGCGGGGGGGCCGAATGAGCAGTTCTTC. The rearrangement links TRBV12-3 or TRBV12-4 to TRBJ2-1, with 10 bases aligning to TRBD2. J was trimmed by 7 bases and V by 4 bases; bases with no gene match: 10. This CDR3 is built from 16 residues.

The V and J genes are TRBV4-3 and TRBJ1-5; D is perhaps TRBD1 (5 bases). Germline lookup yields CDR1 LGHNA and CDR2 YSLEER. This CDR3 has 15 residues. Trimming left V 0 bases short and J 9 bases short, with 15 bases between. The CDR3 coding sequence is TGCGCCAGCAGCCAAGAGGTTCCTTTCGGGGGGCCCCAGCATTTT. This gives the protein CASSQEVPFGGPQHF.